The entry below describes one T cell receptor beta chain. Per the authors' pipeline: Using reference gene primer amplification, nucleated cell counts were estimated. Using immunoSEQ multiplex PCR, the repertoire was profiled, and TCRdb retains in-frame clones only, with some absent. The V and J calls and the clone size are those of that table, but D and trimming were determined from the DNA. The sample includes about 74,000 clones, around 90% of them seen just once. This entry belongs to a study of blood T cell repertoires in COVID-19. The sequencing input was peripheral blood. The sequence was obtained from a human donor in a cohort sampled during active COVID-19.

CDR3 sequence: CASSAGLAGEVDTQYF. In nucleotides, the CDR3 is TGTGCCAGCAGCGCAGGACTAGCGGGAGAGGTAGATACGCAGTATTTT. The rearrangement joins TRBV9 to TRBJ2-3; 13 bases match TRBD2. V gave up 3 bases and J gave up 5 bases; unmatched junction bases: 6. Germline V gives CDR1 SGDLS, CDR2 YYNGEE. The CDR3 sequence is 16 residues long.